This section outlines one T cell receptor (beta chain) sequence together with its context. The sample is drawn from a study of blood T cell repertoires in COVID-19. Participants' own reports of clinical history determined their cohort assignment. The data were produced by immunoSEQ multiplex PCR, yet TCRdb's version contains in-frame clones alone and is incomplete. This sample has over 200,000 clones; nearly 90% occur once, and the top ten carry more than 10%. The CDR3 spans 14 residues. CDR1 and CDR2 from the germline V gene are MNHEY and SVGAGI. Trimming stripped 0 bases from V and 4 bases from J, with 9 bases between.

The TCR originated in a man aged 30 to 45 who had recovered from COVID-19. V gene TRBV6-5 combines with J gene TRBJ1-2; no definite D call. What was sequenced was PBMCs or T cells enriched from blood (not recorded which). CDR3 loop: CASSYSRGSYGYTF. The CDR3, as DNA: TGTGCCAGCAGTTACTCTCGCGGTAGCTATGGCTACACCTTC.